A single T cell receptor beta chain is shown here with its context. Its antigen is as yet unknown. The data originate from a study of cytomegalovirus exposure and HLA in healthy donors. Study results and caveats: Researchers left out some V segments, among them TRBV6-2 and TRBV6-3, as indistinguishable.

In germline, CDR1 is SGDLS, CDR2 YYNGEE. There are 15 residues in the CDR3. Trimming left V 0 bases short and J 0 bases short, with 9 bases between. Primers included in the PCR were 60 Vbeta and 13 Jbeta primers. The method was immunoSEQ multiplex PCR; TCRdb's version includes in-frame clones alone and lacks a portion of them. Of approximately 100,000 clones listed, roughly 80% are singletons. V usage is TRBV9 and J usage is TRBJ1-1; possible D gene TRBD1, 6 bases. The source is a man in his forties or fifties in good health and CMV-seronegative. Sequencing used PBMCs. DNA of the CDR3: TGTGCCAGCAGCGTAGGGACAGTCATGAACACTGAAGCTTTCTTT. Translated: CASSVGTVMNTEAFF.